The clone carrying this T cell receptor beta chain was detected once. CDR1 SEHNR and CDR2 FQNEAQ come from the germline V gene (reference sequence). This CDR3 spans 16 amino acids. Trimming took 7 bases from V and 2 from J; bases not matched to a gene: 13. These data come from a study of long-term antiretroviral therapy in people with HIV. United States facilities provided treatment to all participants with HIV. Version v3.0 of the immunoSEQ assay ran at survey level. Profiling relied on immunoSEQ multiplex PCR, and the TCRdb table lists in-frame clones only, not all of them. The data show fewer than 40,000 clones, more than 80% seen once.

The chain uses TRBV7-9 and TRBJ2-5; 7 nucleotides match TRBD1. Sample: unsorted PBMCs, taken 3.1 years after starting antiretroviral therapy. This receptor was identified in a woman aged 45-60 years with HIV. The CDR3 DNA sequence: TGTGCCAGCACAAAAGGTGGCAGGGGGTGGCAAGAGACCCAGTACTTC. It translates to CASTKGGRGWQETQYF.